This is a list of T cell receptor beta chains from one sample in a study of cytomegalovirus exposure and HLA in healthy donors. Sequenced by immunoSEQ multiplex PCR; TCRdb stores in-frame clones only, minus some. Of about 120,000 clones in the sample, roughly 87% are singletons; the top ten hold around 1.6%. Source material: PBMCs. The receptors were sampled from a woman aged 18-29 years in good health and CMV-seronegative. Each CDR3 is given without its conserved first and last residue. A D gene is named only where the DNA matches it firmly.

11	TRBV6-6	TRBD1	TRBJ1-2	ASSRGTGYGYT
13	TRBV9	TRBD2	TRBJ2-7	ASSVTSGPTYEQY
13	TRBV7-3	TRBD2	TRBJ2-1	ASSSPSGGQDEQF
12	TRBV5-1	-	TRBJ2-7	ASSGTPTSYEQY
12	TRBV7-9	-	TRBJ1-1	ASSLNGEGTEAF
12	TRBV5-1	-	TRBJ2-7	ASSLGLGLAEQY
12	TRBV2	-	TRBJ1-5	ASSLEMGNQPQH
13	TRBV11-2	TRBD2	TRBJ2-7	ASSFGTSGSYEQY
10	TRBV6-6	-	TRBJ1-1	ASSYESGLAF
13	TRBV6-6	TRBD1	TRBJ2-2	ASSHGTGGPGELF
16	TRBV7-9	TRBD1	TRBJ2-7	ASSLIAYGTGFIYEQY
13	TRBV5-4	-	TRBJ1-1	ASSLGGPLVTEAF
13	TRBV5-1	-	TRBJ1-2	ASHSTGEASYGYT
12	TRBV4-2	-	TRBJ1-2	ASSQGVGQDGYT
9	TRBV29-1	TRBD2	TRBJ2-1	SVEAGGQRF
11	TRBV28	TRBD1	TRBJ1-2	ASRGTDTYGYT
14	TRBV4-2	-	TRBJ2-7	ASSQPPGDPSYEQY
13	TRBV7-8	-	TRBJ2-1	ASALGRDSPTEQF
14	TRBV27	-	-	ASSLGRGALTYEQY
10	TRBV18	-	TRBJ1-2	ASSPGNYGYT
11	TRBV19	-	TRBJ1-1	ASSLTRNTEAF
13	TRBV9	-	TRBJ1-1	ASSAGQIMNTEAF
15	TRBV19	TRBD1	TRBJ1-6	ASSAHLTGGANSPLH
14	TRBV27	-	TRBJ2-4	ASSSRVGLAKNSQY
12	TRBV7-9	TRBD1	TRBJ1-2	ASSRDSLNYGYT
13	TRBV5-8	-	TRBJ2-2	ASSLSWGQAGELF
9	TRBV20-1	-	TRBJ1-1	SAMQDTEAF
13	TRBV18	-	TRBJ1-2	ASSPLDSGDYGYT